These 20 T cell receptor beta chains originate from one sample sequenced in a study of CD8+ T cells in alopecia areata (dated by TCRdb to 2016 to 2019). The sample's time point label is to be understood as: about 5 months on oral tofacitinib. The treatment or condition label of this sample denotes: oral pan-JAK inhibitor, 5-10 mg twice daily. Peripheral blood and lesional scalp punch biopsies were obtained from patients with alopecia areata. Receptor amplification or capture employed the immunoSEQ multiplex PCR assay. For TCR sequencing, RNA was extracted from every sample and reverse transcribed into cDNA to serve as template. Drawn from immuneACCESS, this table holds only the in-frame rearrangements with V and J called that TCRdb kept. Clones are partly lost; checked studies trace under half to an unresolved V gene and leave the rest unexplained. In this sample the table shows 4,000 to 4,500 clones, 69% of which occur a single time. Together, the top ten hold 7.9% of the sample.

The specimen was skin, collected at week 24, from a patient treated with tofacitinib. These receptors all stem from a human donor with alopecia areata.

This chain uses TRBV6-5 with TRBJ2-4; weak D call: TRBD2 (5 bases). With 5 bases removed from V and 3 bases from J, the gap between germline ends came to 8 bases. Germline V gives CDR1 MNHEY, CDR2 SVGAGI. The CDR3 has 13 residues. CDR3 amino acids: CASSGRDKNIQYF. In DNA form, the CDR3 reads TGTGCCAGCAGTGGACGGGACAAAAACATTCAGTACTTC.

The V and J genes are TRBV6-6 and TRBJ1-4, with 9 bases fitting TRBD1. CDR3 length: 15 residues. V lost 5 bases and J lost 8; bases outside the gene matches: 9. Germline lookup yields CDR1 MNHNY and CDR2 SVGAGI (reference sequence). The CDR3 protein is CASSRRDRVVEKLFF. CDR3 sequence (DNA): TGTGCCAGCAGTAGACGGGACAGGGTTGTCGAAAAACTGTTTTTT.

The chain combines TRBV19 with TRBJ2-3; D is perhaps TRBD2 (6 bases). CDR1 and CDR2 (germline): LNHDA, SQIVND (reference sequence). Trimming shortened V by 6 bases and J by 2 bases, and 24 bases separated the two germline ends. The CDR3 contains 18 residues. Here the CDR3 reads CASSRSWAGLEFTDTQYF. DNA for the CDR3: TGTGCCAGTAGCAGGAGTTGGGCGGGACTCGAATTCACAGATACGCAGTATTTT.

This rearrangement joins TRBV5-1 to TRBJ2-5, with D perhaps TRBD2 (6 bases). CDR3 length equals 15 residues. The germline V gene encodes CDR1 SGHRS and CDR2 YFSETQ. The germline V and J ends were trimmed by 4 bases and 1 base, with 14 bases remaining between them. CDR3 nucleotides: TGCGCCAGCAGCCCCCAGGCGGGGCCCCAAGAGACCCAGTACTTC. Protein product: CASSPQAGPQETQYF.

The gene calls are TRBV7-9 and TRBJ2-3; D perhaps matches TRBD2 (6 bases). Trimming removed 4 bases at V and 0 bases at J, with 14 bases between. Germline CDR1 and CDR2: SEHNR and FQNEAQ (reference sequence). This CDR3 has 16 residues. The CDR3 sequence: CASSSSGGASTDTQYF. The CDR3 DNA sequence: TGTGCCAGCAGCTCGAGCGGAGGGGCTAGCACAGATACGCAGTATTTT.

The chain has TRBV29-1 and TRBJ2-7; D perhaps matches TRBD2 (6 bases). The germline gives CDR1 SQVTM, CDR2 ANQGSEA. This CDR3 region has 12 residues. V lost 7 bases and J 4 bases, leaving 14 bases between the germline ends. The CDR3 region has the DNA TGCAGCGGGGGTAATAGCGGATACGAGCAGTACTTC. Amino acid sequence: CSGGNSGYEQYF.

The chain employs TRBV27 and TRBJ1-6; D is uncertain. The CDR3 spans 13 residues. Trimming removed 3 bases from V and 9 bases from J, with 9 bases in between. The germline CDR1 and CDR2 sequences are MNHEY and SMNVEV (reference sequence). The CDR3 here is CASSFAASSPLHF. The CDR3 coding sequence is TGTGCCAGCAGTTTTGCGGCATCTTCACCCCTCCACTTT.

The chain employs TRBV6-5 and TRBJ1-5; D call uncertain. V lost 0 bases and J 4 bases, leaving 10 bases between the germline ends. There are 15 residues in the CDR3. The germline V gene encodes CDR1 MNHEY and CDR2 SVGAGI. CDR3: CASSYSIKGNQPQHF. As DNA, the CDR3 is TGTGCCAGCAGTTACTCGATAAAGGGAAATCAGCCCCAGCATTTT.

This clone came up a few times. The chain employs TRBV5-5 and TRBJ2-5; no reliable D call. V was shortened by 0 bases and J by 2 bases, with 8 bases between the two germline ends. The V gene's germline CDR1 is SGHKS and CDR2 YYEKEE (reference sequence). This CDR3 spans 14 amino acids. Here the CDR3 DNA reads TGTGCCAGCAGCTTGGAAAGGGCTCAAGAGACCCAGTACTTC. Encoded protein: CASSLERAQETQYF. Together with reference TRBV5-5 and TRBJ2-5, the CDR3 gives the full variable domain: DAGVTQSPTHLIKTRGQQVTLRCSPISGHKSVSWYQQVLGQGPQFIFQYYEKEERGRGNFPDRFSARQFPNYSSELNVNALLLGDSALYLCASSLERAQETQYFGPGTRLLVL.

This clone occurred a few times. The V gene is TRBV6-1, the J gene TRBJ1-2, with D tentatively TRBD1 (5 bases). Germline V lookup: CDR1 MNHNS, CDR2 SASEGT. V was shortened by 8 bases and J by 5 bases, with 12 bases between the two germline ends. The CDR3 runs 12 residues. CDR3: CASGRGPYGYTF. CDR3 sequence (DNA): TGTGCCAGCGGTCGGGGACCTTATGGCTACACCTTC.

In this sample, this clone turned up once. DNA for the CDR3: TGTGCCAGCAGCCAAAGGGCTAGCGCTACAGATACGCAGTATTTT. Protein product: CASSQRASATDTQYF. The chain recombines TRBV2 with TRBJ2-3; D may be TRBD2 (6 bases). V dropped 6 bases and J dropped 3 bases, with 16 bases sitting between them. Per germline, CDR1 SNHLY and CDR2 FYNNEI. The CDR3 is 15 amino acids.

The chain is built from TRBV4-1 and TRBJ2-3, with 14 nucleotides matching TRBD2. The trim removed 5 bases at V and 0 bases at J, leaving 16 bases unmatched. CDR1 is MGHRA, CDR2 YSYEKL, per germline. The CDR3 consists of 21 residues. The CDR3 here is CASSWPTGTSGGVRSTDTQYF. The CDR3 DNA reads TGCGCCAGCAGCTGGCCCACCGGGACTAGCGGGGGAGTGAGAAGCACAGATACGCAGTATTTT.

J is TRBJ2-1 and V is TRBV11-3; 8 nucleotides align to TRBD2. Germline V CDR1 and CDR2: SGHNT, YENEEA. The V and J ends lost 1 base and 6 bases, in that order; junction bases with no gene match: 11. The CDR3 covers 17 residues. The CDR3 DNA reads as TGTGCCAGCAGCTTAGGTCGGCGGGAGGCCCCTTCCAATGAGCAGTTCTTC. This gives the protein CASSLGRREAPSNEQFF.

The chain employs TRBV6-5 and TRBJ2-5, with a tentative D call TRBD1 (6 bases). CDR1 is MNHEY and CDR2 is SVGAGI in the germline V gene. Trimming shortened V by 6 bases and J by 5 bases, and 16 bases separated the two germline ends. The CDR3 is made up of 14 amino acids. The CDR3: CASREQGSSETQYF. The CDR3 nucleotides read TGTGCCAGCAGAGAACAGGGAAGCAGCGAGACCCAGTACTTC.

The V call is TRBV2, the J call TRBJ2-4; D is possibly TRBD2 (6 bases). Germline CDR1 reads SNHLY; CDR2 reads FYNNEI. V was cut by 8 bases and J by 1 base, with 12 bases left in between. This CDR3 is 14 amino acids long. CDR3 in amino acids: CASAGLLAKNIQYF. The CDR3 bases are TGTGCCAGCGCGGGACTTTTGGCCAAAAACATTCAGTACTTC.

In this sample, this clone turned up a few times. The chain has TRBV23-1 and TRBJ2-3, with D possibly being TRBD2 (5 bases). TRBV23-1 is labeled an ORF, and its function is uncertain. This CDR3 comprises 17 residues. The ends were cut back, 1 base at V and 0 bases at J, with 14 bases in the middle. In DNA, the CDR3 is TGCGCCAGCAGTCAATGTTGCAGAGGGATGAGCACAGATACGCAGTATTTT. Translating it yields CASSQCCRGMSTDTQYF.

By its share, this clone is large. The chain joins TRBV6-6 to TRBJ1-1, with D tentatively TRBD1 (5 bases). The CDR3 contains 15 residues. Germline V gene lookup returns CDR1 MNHNY and CDR2 SVGAGI (reference sequence). With 7 bases removed from V and 1 base from J, the gap between germline ends came to 16 bases. The CDR3 DNA sequence: TGTGCCAGCACCCCCGGGCGGGGGAGGAACACTGAAGCTTTCTTT. This gives the protein CASTPGRGRNTEAFF.

This chain uses TRBV4-1 with TRBJ2-3; D not resolved. Germline V CDR1 and CDR2: MGHRA, YSYEKL. Trimming pared 1 base from V and 0 bases from J, leaving 11 bases between. This CDR3 region has 16 residues. Here the CDR3 reads CASSQVNLVSTDTQYF. The CDR3 nucleotides are TGCGCCAGCAGCCAAGTGAACCTAGTAAGCACAGATACGCAGTATTTT.

Comment on this clone: Other nucleotide sequences from this sample produce the same CDR3. The rearrangement joins TRBV7-9 to TRBJ2-1; TRBD2 agrees at 10 bases. Germline V CDR1 and CDR2: SEHNR, FQNEAQ (reference sequence). The CDR3 spans 16 residues. J lost 1 base, V lost 5 bases, and 5 bases had no gene match. The DNA of the CDR3 is TGTGCCAGCAGCGGGCGGACTAGCGGATCCTACAATGAGCAGTTCTTC. It translates to CASSGRTSGSYNEQFF.

In nucleotides, the CDR3 is TGTGCCATCAGTGAGTACGCCGCTAGCGGGGGGGCCAATGAGCAGTTCTTC. Protein product: CAISEYAASGGANEQFF. V usage is TRBV10-3 and J usage is TRBJ2-1; 12 bases fit TRBD2. The J segment lost 6 bases and the V segment lost 1 base, leaving 7 bases of the junction unmatched. This CDR3 has 17 residues. Germline V lookup: CDR1 ENHRY, CDR2 SYGVKD.